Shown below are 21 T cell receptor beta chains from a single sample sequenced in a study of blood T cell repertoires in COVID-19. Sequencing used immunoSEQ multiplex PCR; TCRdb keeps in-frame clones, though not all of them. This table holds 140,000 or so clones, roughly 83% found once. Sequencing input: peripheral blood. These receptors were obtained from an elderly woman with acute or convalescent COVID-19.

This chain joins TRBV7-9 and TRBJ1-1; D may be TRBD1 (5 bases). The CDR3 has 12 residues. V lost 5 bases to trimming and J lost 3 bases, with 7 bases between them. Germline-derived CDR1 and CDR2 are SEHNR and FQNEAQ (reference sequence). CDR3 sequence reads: CASSPQDTEAFF. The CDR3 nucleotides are TGTGCCAGCAGCCCACAGGACACTGAAGCTTTCTTT.

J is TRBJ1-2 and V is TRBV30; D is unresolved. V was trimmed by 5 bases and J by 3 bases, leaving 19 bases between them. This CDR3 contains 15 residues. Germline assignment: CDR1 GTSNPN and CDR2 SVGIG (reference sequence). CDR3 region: CAWQKSPFTYYGYTF. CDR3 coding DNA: TGTGCCTGGCAAAAGTCCCCGTTCACTTACTATGGCTACACCTTC.

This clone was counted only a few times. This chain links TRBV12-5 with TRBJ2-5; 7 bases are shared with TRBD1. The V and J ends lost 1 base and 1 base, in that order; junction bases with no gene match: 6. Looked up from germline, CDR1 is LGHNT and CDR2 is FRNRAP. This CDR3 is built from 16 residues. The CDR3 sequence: CASGLGQGTIQETQYF. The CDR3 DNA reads TGTGCTAGTGGTTTGGGACAGGGTACGATCCAAGAGACCCAGTACTTC.

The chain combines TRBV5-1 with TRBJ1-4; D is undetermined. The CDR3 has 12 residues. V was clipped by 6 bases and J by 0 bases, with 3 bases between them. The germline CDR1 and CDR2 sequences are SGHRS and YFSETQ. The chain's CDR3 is CASTATNEKLFF. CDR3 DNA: TGCGCCAGCACTGCAACTAATGAAAAACTGTTTTTT.

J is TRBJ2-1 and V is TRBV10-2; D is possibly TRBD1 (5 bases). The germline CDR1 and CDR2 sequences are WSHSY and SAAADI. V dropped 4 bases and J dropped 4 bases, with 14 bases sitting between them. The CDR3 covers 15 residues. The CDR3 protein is CASSGYKRQYNEQFF. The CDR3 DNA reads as TGCGCCAGCAGTGGGTATAAGCGACAGTACAATGAGCAGTTCTTC.

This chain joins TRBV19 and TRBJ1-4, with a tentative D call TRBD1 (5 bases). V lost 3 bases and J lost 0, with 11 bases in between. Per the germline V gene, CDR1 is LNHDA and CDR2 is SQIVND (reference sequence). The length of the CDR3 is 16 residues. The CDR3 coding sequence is TGTGCCAGTAGTATCGGCAGGGAAGCAACTAATGAAAAACTGTTTTTT. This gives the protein CASSIGREATNEKLFF.

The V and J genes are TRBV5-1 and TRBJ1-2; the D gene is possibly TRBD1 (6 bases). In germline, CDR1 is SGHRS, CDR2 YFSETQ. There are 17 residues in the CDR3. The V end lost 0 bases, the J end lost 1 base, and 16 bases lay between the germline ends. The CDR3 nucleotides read TGCGCCAGCAGCTTGGACGGAGTTGCAGGGGTTAACTATGGCTACACCTTC. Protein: CASSLDGVAGVNYGYTF.

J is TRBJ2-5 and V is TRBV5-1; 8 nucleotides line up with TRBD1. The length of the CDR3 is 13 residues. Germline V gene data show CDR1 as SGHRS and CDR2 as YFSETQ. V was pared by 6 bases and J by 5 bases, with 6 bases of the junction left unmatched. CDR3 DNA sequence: TGCGCCAGCACCAGGGGGCGCAGGGAGACCCAGTACTTC. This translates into CASTRGRRETQYF.

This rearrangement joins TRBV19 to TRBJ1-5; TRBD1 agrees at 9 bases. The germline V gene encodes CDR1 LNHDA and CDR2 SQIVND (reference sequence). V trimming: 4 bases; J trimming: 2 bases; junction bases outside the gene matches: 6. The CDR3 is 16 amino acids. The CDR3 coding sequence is TGTGCCAGTAGTACGACAGGGGGATGGGGCAATCAGCCCCAGCATTTT. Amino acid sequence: CASSTTGGWGNQPQHF.

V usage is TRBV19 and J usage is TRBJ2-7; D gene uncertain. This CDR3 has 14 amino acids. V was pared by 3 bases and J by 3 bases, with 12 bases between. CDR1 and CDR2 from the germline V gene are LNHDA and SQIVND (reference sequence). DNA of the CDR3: TGTGCCAGTAGTATTGGTCCAGCTAGCTACGAGCAGTACTTC. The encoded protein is CASSIGPASYEQYF.

The CDR3 coding sequence is TGTGCCAGTAGTATTCTGCTGCGGGGGGCCTCGATAACCACAGATACGCAGTATTTT. Protein product: CASSILLRGASITTDTQYF. The chain carries TRBV19 and TRBJ2-3, with TRBD2 matching 8 bases. V dropped 3 bases and J dropped 2; count of bases not matched to a gene: 16. Germline CDR1 LNHDA, CDR2 SQIVND (reference sequence). The CDR3 contains 19 residues.

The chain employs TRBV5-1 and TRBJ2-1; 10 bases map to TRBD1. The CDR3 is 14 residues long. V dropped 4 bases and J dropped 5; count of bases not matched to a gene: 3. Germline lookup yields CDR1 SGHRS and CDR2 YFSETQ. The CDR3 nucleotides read TGCGCCAGCAGCCAAGGACAGGGGGACAATGAGCAGTTCTTC. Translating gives CASSQGQGDNEQFF.

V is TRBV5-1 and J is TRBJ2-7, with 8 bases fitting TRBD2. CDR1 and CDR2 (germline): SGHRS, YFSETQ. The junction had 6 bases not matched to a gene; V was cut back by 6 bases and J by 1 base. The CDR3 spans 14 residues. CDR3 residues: CASTPGGESYEQYF. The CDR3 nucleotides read TGCGCCAGCACCCCCGGGGGGGAGTCCTACGAGCAGTACTTC.

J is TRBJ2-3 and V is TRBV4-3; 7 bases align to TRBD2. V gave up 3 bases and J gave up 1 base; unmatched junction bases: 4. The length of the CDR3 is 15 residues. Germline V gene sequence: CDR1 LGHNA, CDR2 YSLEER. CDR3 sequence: CASSQISGGTDTQYF. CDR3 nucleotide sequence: TGCGCCAGCAGCCAGATAAGCGGGGGCACAGATACGCAGTATTTT.

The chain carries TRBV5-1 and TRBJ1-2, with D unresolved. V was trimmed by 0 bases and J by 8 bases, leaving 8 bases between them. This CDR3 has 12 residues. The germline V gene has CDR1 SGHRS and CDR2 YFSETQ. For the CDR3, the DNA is TGCGCCAGCAGCTTGGAACTACGAGGCTACACCTTC. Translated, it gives CASSLELRGYTF. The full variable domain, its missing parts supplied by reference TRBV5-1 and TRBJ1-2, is KAGVTQTPRYLIKTRGQQVTLSCSPISGHRSVSWYQQTPGQGLQFLFEYFSETQRNKGNFPGRFSGRQFSNSRSEMNVSTLELGDSALYLCASSLELRGYTFGSGTRLTVV.

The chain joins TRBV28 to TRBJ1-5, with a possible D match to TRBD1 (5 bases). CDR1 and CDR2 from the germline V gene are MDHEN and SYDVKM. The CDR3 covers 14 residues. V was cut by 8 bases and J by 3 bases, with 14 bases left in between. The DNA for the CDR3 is TGTGCCAGCTCCCAAGGAGGGGACAATCAGCCCCAGCATTTT. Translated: CASSQGGDNQPQHF. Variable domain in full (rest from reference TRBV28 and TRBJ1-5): DVKVTQSSRYLVKRTGEKVFLECVQDMDHENMFWYRQDPGLGLRLIYFSYDVKMKEKGDIPEGYSVSREKKERFSLILESASTNQTSMYLCASSQGGDNQPQHFGDGTRLSIL.

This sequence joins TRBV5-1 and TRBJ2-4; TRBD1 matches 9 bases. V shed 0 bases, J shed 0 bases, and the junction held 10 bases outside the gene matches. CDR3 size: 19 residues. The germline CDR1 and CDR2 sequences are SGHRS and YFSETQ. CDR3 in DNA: TGCGCCAGCAGCTTGGCCGGGACAGGGCTTTCTCTAGCCAAAAACATTCAGTACTTC. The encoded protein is CASSLAGTGLSLAKNIQYF. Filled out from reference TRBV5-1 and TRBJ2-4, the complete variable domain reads KAGVTQTPRYLIKTRGQQVTLSCSPISGHRSVSWYQQTPGQGLQFLFEYFSETQRNKGNFPGRFSGRQFSNSRSEMNVSTLELGDSALYLCASSLAGTGLSLAKNIQYFGAGTRLSVL.

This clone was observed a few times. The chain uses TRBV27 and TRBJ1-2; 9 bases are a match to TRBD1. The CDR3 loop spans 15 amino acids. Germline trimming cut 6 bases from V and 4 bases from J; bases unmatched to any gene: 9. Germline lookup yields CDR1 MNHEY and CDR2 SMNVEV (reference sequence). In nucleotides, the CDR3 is TGTGCCAGCAGCCAACTACAGGGGGCCGGCTATGGCTACACCTTC. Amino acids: CASSQLQGAGYGYTF.

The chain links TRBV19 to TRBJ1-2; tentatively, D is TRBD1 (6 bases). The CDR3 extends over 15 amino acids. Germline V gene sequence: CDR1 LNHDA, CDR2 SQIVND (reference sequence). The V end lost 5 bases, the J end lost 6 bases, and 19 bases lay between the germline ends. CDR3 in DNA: TGTGCCAGTAGTCTAACTCAGGGGCTAAAGGATGGCTACACCTTC. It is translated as CASSLTQGLKDGYTF.

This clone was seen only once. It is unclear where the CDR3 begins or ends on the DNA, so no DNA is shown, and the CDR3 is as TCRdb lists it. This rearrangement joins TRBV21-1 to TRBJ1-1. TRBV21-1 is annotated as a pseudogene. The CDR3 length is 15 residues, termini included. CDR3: CASSFSAVGTGSAFF.

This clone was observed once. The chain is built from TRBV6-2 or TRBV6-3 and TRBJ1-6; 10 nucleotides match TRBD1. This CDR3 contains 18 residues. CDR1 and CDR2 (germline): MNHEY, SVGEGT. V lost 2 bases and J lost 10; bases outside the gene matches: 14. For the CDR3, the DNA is TGTGCCAGCAGTTACCAACGGATATCCGGGACAGGGGACTCACCCCTCCACTTT. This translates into CASSYQRISGTGDSPLHF.